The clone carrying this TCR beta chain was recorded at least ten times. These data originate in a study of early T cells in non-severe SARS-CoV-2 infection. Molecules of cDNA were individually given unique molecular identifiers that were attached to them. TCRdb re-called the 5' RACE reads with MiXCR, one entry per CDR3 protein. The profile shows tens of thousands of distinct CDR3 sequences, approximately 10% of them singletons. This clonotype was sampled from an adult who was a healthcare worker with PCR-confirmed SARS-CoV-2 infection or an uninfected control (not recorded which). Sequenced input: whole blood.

The CDR3 DNA reads TGTGCCAGCAGCGTAGTGGCCGAAGGTAGTGAGCAGTACTTC. This sequence encodes CASSVVAEGSEQYF. The chain carries TRBV9 and TRBJ2-7; no firm D call. The germline V gene encodes CDR1 SGDLS and CDR2 YYNGEE. Trimming stripped 0 bases from V and 7 bases from J, with 14 bases between. The CDR3 length is 14 residues.